This T cell receptor beta chain was sequenced for a study of T cells in Graves' hyperthyroidism and ophthalmopathy. The source material, RNA transcripts, was used to amplify TCR beta CDR3 regions. RT-PCR in the first round (using the HTBI primer set) targeted the TCR CDR3. One entry per CDR3 protein results from TCRdb running MiXCR on the multiplex PCR reads. The sample records some 800,000 distinct CDR3 sequences, 38% being singletons. Those with hyperthyroidism were 18 to 65 years old, newly diagnosed, and ill for under 2 months. The germline CDR1 and CDR2 sequences are SGHTA and FQGNSA. The CDR3 consists of 14 residues. The V end lost 6 bases, the J end lost 5 bases, and 16 bases lay between the germline ends.

Sequencing was performed on blood. The sequence came from a young man with Graves' hyperthyroidism. V usage is TRBV7-2 and J usage is TRBJ2-5, with D perhaps matching TRBD2 (6 bases). CDR3 in DNA: TGTGCCAGCAGTCAACCGGGAGCGTGGGAGACCCAGTACTTC. The encoded protein is CASSQPGAWETQYF.